This TCR beta chain appears in the sequencing data of a study of blood T cell repertoires in COVID-19 (dated by TCRdb to 2018 to 2020). Study-level background: Samples covering the acute and convalescent phases of COVID-19 were provided by collaborators in the United States, Italy and Spain. The samples were drawn from two sources: the first 160 participants of the ongoing ImmuneRACE study, and over 1,000 subjects contributed by 6 global collaborators. The repertoires were released in a freely available public database meant as a resource for research on the immune response to SARS-CoV-2. Where available, HLA class I and class II types were obtained from metadata supplied by the sample provider rather than from assay-based typing. The material from the prospective study consisted of cDNA or gDNA derived from T cells, B-cell-depleted T cells, or PBMCs. Deeply sampled blood TCRbeta repertoires from subjects exposed to, actively infected with, or recovered from COVID-19 were included in the dataset. Nearly every sample came with metadata listing a de-identified subject ID, COVID-19 status, age in years and sex. What the authors observed across the whole study: The quantity of clinical and demographic metadata differed by source and by participant and was supplied without curation.

In Seattle, one collaborating source enrolled patients while the infection was active and tracked those patients longitudinally over the course of disease. The collaborating institutions used their own protocols to collect whole blood in K2EDTA tubes. For TCRbeta analysis, collaborator samples were shipped as frozen whole blood, as isolated PBMCs, or as DNA extracted from either sample type. This clone was observed a few times. Its antigen target is currently unknown. Base qualities are not provided; no much larger clone lies one nucleotide away. The junction carries 19 bases between V and J, which are trimmed by 4 bases and 6 bases respectively. CDR1 and CDR2 were assigned from the germline V gene as ENHRY and SYGVKD. Taken from cysteine to phenylalanine, the CDR3 has 16 residues. The only DNA kept is the CDR3, 48 bases in frame from the first base. TCRbeta CDR3 regions were amplified from genomic DNA using the immunoSEQ Assay, a bias-controlled multiplex PCR. The study's processing was this. Within the assay, amplification of reference gene primers was used to estimate how many nucleated cells each sample contained. To quantify the absolute abundance of each unique TCRbeta CDR3 rearrangement, sequence reads were collapsed and filtered. Productive Simpson clonality was computed per sample as the square root of Simpson's diversity index over productive rearrangements. TCRdb stores this immuneACCESS table with in-frame sequences only. Part of the clones is absent; in the studies checked, under half of the shortfall reflects unresolved V genes, and no reason is known for the rest. D and trimming were read from the DNA, whereas the V and J calls and clone size are those reported in that table. The sample profile shows roughly 330,000 clones; roughly 87% of them were found once. The top ten clones comprise around 9.9% of the sample.

Recombination joined TRBV10-3 with TRBJ2-1; the D region possibly corresponds to TRBD2 (6 bases align). Material: peripheral blood. The sequence was obtained from a man aged 25-45 years with COVID-19, enrolled during active disease. The DNA sequence follows: TGTGCCATCAGTGCTGGGGCGGGGAGTGAGGTCAATGAGCAGTTCTTC. Its protein is CAISAGAGSEVNEQFF.